A selection of T cell receptor beta chains follows, all from one sample in a study of identical twins. TCRdb re-called the 5' RACE reads with MiXCR, one entry per CDR3 protein. The profile shows 1.5 million to 2 million distinct CDR3 sequences, around 33% of them singletons. Sequencing was done on a sample of cord blood. These receptors were taken from a newborn girl in good health. Both conserved end residues are trimmed from each CDR3.

J gene | V gene | CDR3 protein
TRBJ2-1 | TRBV9 | ASSVEGGSEF
TRBJ1-1 | TRBV28 | ASSLSGAYTEAF
NA | TRBV19 | ASSISGQSYNEQY
TRBJ2-3 | TRBV7-6 | ASSQRALAVFTDTQY
TRBJ2-1 | TRBV12-3/TRBV12-4 | ASSHLGSGPYNEQF
TRBJ2-3 | TRBV4-1 | ASSQVRGGVSGTDTQY
TRBJ2-3 | TRBV20-1 | SARVGTSVTDTQY
NA | TRBV12-3/TRBV12-4 | ASSHKTNWGGWTQY
TRBJ2-7 | TRBV2 | ASSISAEGTYEQY
TRBJ2-4 | TRBV7-9 | ASSLVGADLAKNIQY
TRBJ1-6 | TRBV2 | ASSELGQPQPLH
TRBJ2-1 | TRBV20-1 | SASDSGGSIEQF
TRBJ2-1 | TRBV5-1 | ASSGTGTTINEQF
TRBJ1-3 | TRBV20-1 | SAETGSGNTIY
TRBJ2-5 | TRBV7-8 | ASSYKRQGLIRLTQY
TRBJ1-6 | TRBV2 | ASTGANSPLH
TRBJ1-2 | TRBV7-2 | ASSFRDRERYGYT
NA | TRBV28 | ASSPLAPAYNEQY
TRBJ2-3 | TRBV10-3 | AISGGQAFSTDTQY
TRBJ2-5 | TRBV28 | ASRLRRRETQGY
TRBJ2-1 | TRBV7-2 | ASSLRDRGPYEQF
TRBJ2-1 | TRBV29-1 | SPWWVAGYYNEQF
TRBJ2-5 | TRBV12-3/TRBV12-4 | ASSLRLAGGWNEQY
TRBJ1-5 | TRBV27 | ASSLKAGLSNQPQH
TRBJ1-1 | TRBV20-1 | SAFGTMNTEAF
TRBJ2-1 | TRBV12-3/TRBV12-4 | ASSSSGGYYNEQF
TRBJ2-3 | TRBV5-1 | ASSLGDRPMDTQY
TRBJ1-1 | TRBV5-1 | ASSLAEGMNTEAF
TRBJ1-1 | TRBV29-1 | SARETDTEAF
TRBJ1-1 | TRBV7-2 | ASSLRGRAAF
TRBJ1-4 | TRBV7-6 | ASSLDGAHPEKLF
TRBJ2-1 | TRBV20-1 | SAVRPTGNYNEQF
TRBJ2-3 | TRBV20-1 | SAVSGRPRTDTQY
TRBJ2-7 | TRBV6-2/TRBV6-3 | AGSYSSTGRAYEQY
TRBJ2-7 | TRBV7-9 | ASSPGHMKPYEQY
TRBJ2-5 | TRBV28 | ASSPWIWPFLETQY
NA | TRBV12-3/TRBV12-4 | ASSQPLYEQY
TRBJ1-1 | TRBV20-1 | SVWVSKNTEAF
TRBJ1-1 | TRBV10-2 | ASSEQGLAF
TRBJ1-6 | TRBV7-6 | ASSPGQGARFSPLH
TRBJ1-2 | TRBV20-1 | SAPPQGAYYGYT
NA | TRBV7-9 | ASSSSGRTGGYEQY
TRBJ2-3 | TRBV9 | ASSPGTSGSQQY
TRBJ2-1 | TRBV28 | ASSLIGTSGRGSYNEQF
TRBJ2-7 | TRBV5-1 | ASSFSLIYNEQY
TRBJ2-1 | TRBV10-3 | AISESGLGNEQF
TRBJ2-7 | TRBV20-1 | SASPLTGTFTYEQY
TRBJ2-1 | TRBV13 | ASSPSPGEQF
TRBJ1-1 | TRBV2 | ATTNDRNTEAF
TRBJ2-7 | TRBV25-1 | ASSEWSSYEQY
TRBJ2-7 | TRBV20-1 | GAIRGRGGYEQY
TRBJ2-1 | TRBV29-1 | SVGPEQF
TRBJ2-5 | TRBV12-3/TRBV12-4 | ASSFSAGGRETQY
TRBJ2-1 | TRBV9 | ASSVASISYNEQF
TRBJ2-1 | TRBV14 | AGSQVERAGEQF
TRBJ2-1 | TRBV27 | ASSLNPQASGNEQF
TRBJ1-1 | TRBV24-1 | ATSGGTGEAF
TRBJ2-3 | TRBV10-3 | AISEKAVTDTQY
TRBJ2-7 | TRBV3-1 | ASSQGVASGGEQY
TRBJ2-7 | TRBV29-1 | SVSISRNEQY